The rows below give T cell receptor beta chains drawn from one sample of a study of T cells in tuberculosis. Generated by immunoSEQ multiplex PCR, the TCRdb table keeps only in-frame clones and is missing some. The sample carries more than 30,000 clones, 94% recorded once. Material for sequencing was PBMCs. The receptors were gathered from a donor under 30 with latent tuberculosis or without tuberculosis infection. Each CDR3 is given with its conserved first and last residue. The D gene is left open where the match is weak. Where a row states a size, it is once, few, many or the class of an expanded clone; other rows omit it.

CDR3nt	CDR3aa	j_gene	d_gene	v_gene	abundance
TGTGCTAGTGGTTTGAGGAGGGAGCAGTTCTTC	CASGLRREQFF	TRBJ2-1	NA	TRBV12-5	NA
TGTGCCAGCAGGAGGGGACAGGGGGCCGGGGAGCTGTTTTTT	CASRRGQGAGELFF	TRBJ2-2	TRBD1	TRBV2	NA
TGTGCCATCAGTGATCCCAGGGAAGGATCCTACAATGAGCAGTTCTTC	CAISDPREGSYNEQFF	TRBJ2-1	NA	TRBV10-3	NA
TGCGCCAGCAGCCAAGTCAGGGGGCGCGTTAATGAAAAACTGTTTTTT	CASSQVRGRVNEKLFF	TRBJ1-4	TRBD1	TRBV4-1	NA
TGTGCCAGCAGCTTGGCTGCGGGGGCAGGCTCACCCCTCCACTTT	CASSLAAGAGSPLHF	TRBJ1-6	NA	TRBV5-6	NA
TGCGCCAGCAGCCAAGTAAGGGAGGGAACCGGGGAGCTGTTTTTT	CASSQVREGTGELFF	TRBJ2-2	TRBD2	TRBV4-1	NA
TGTGCCAGCAGTTACGACGGGAATCAGCCCCAGCATTTT	CASSYDGNQPQHF	TRBJ1-5	NA	TRBV6-6	NA
TGTGCCAGCAGCTTGAAAGGGACAGGGATCTCTGGGGCCAACGTCCTGACTTTC	CASSLKGTGISGANVLTF	TRBJ2-6	TRBD1	TRBV5-4	NA
TGTGCCAGCTCACCACCGACGGGAGGGAGTAATGAGCAGTTCTTC	CASSPPTGGSNEQFF	TRBJ2-1	TRBD2	TRBV18	NA
TGCGCCAGCAGCTTGGGGACAGGGGTAGGGAACACTGAAGCTTTCTTT	CASSLGTGVGNTEAFF	TRBJ1-1	TRBD1	TRBV5-1	NA
TGTGCCAGCAGCTTAGAAACGAGGGAGCGGTCCTACGAGCAGTACTTC	CASSLETRERSYEQYF	TRBJ2-7	NA	TRBV7-8	NA
TGTGCCAGCAGCAAAGTAAGAAGGAGCTCCTACGAGCAGTACTTC	CASSKVRRSSYEQYF	TRBJ2-7	NA	TRBV21-1	NA
TGTGCCAGCAGTGGAGGGGGTATCATAGATACGCAGTATTTT	CASSGGGIIDTQYF	TRBJ2-3	NA	TRBV25-1	NA
TGTGCCAGCAGCTGGGGGACAGGGTTCGGGGAGACCCAGTACTTC	CASSWGTGFGETQYF	TRBJ2-5	TRBD1	TRBV5-6	NA
TGTGCCAGCAGCACCGGTGTGACAGGGAGTCACAATGAGCAGTTCTTC	CASSTGVTGSHNEQFF	TRBJ2-1	TRBD1	TRBV9	once
TGCGCCAGCAGCCCTTCGGCAGGAGGCCTCCAAGAGACCCAGTACTTC	CASSPSAGGLQETQYF	TRBJ2-5	NA	TRBV5-1	NA
TGTGCCAGCAGTCCTCCGGGACAGGGTCGGATCTATGGCTACACCTTC	CASSPPGQGRIYGYTF	TRBJ1-2	TRBD1	TRBV28	NA
TGTGCCAGCTCTGGGACTTGGGGTTATGAGCAGTTCTTC	CASSGTWGYEQFF	TRBJ2-1	NA	TRBV27	NA
TGTGCCAGCAGTTTTGGGGGGAGTAAGGCCGGGGAGCTGTTTTTT	CASSFGGSKAGELFF	TRBJ2-2	NA	TRBV27	NA
TGTGCCTGTCCGGGACAAGGGGTATTGGGATATGGCTACACCTTC	CACPGQGVLGYGYTF	TRBJ1-2	NA	TRBV30	NA
TGTGCCAGCAGTCCCCTAGTGAGGACTGGAAACACCATATATTTT	CASSPLVRTGNTIYF	TRBJ1-3	NA	TRBV28	NA
TGCGCCAGCAGCTTGGAGGGGCGCAACCCAGGGCCAGATACGCAGTATTTT	CASSLEGRNPGPDTQYF	TRBJ2-3	NA	TRBV5-1	NA
TGTGCCAGCTCACTATCTAGCGGGAGATCCTACAATGAGCAGTTCTTC	CASSLSSGRSYNEQFF	TRBJ2-1	TRBD2	TRBV18	NA
TGTGCCAGCAGCTCACCGGGGAACTGTTCAGGGGAGCTGTTTTTT	CASSSPGNCSGELFF	TRBJ2-2	NA	TRBV7-9	NA
TGTGCCAGCAGCTTAACGACCCCGCTAGGGGGTAAGTTAGAGACCCAGTACTTC	CASSLTTPLGGKLETQYF	TRBJ2-5	NA	TRBV13	NA
TGTGCCAGCGCCCCCCGACACACAACTAATGAAAAACTGTTTTTT	CASAPRHTTNEKLFF	TRBJ1-4	NA	TRBV18	once
TGTGCCAGCAGCTCAACAGGGGGCTATCAGCCCCAGCATTTT	CASSSTGGYQPQHF	TRBJ1-5	TRBD1	TRBV7-8	few
TGTGCCAGCAGTAAAACTAGCGAGAGAAGTGATGAGCAGTTCTTC	CASSKTSERSDEQFF	TRBJ2-1	TRBD2	TRBV6-5	NA
TGTGCCAGTAGTATAACCGCTAGCCCCTACACCGGGGAGCTGTTTTTT	CASSITASPYTGELFF	TRBJ2-2	NA	TRBV19	NA
TGTGCCAGCAGCCCGACAGGATCTTCTGGAAACACCATATATTTT	CASSPTGSSGNTIYF	TRBJ1-3	NA	TRBV6-5	NA
TGTGCCAGCAGCTTGGAGCGGGATCGGGACAATGAGCAGTTCTTC	CASSLERDRDNEQFF	TRBJ2-1	TRBD2	TRBV5-4	NA
TGTGCCAGCAGTTTACCCGGGACAGTCGGCGGAAGTGAAAAACTGTTTTTT	CASSLPGTVGGSEKLFF	TRBJ1-4	TRBD1	TRBV28	NA
TGCGCCAGCAGCCAACCCGGACGGGGGGCAACTAATGAAAAACTGTTTTTT	CASSQPGRGATNEKLFF	TRBJ1-4	NA	TRBV4-1	NA
TGTGCCAGCAGCCCTAGAGGACGGGGGGCGCAGGGTCTTGAAGCTTTCTTT	CASSPRGRGAQGLEAFF	TRBJ1-1	NA	TRBV9	NA
TGTGCCACCCCAGTCCGGGGATTTGGTAGCACTGAAGCTTTCTTT	CATPVRGFGSTEAFF	TRBJ1-1	NA	TRBV25-1	NA
TGTGCCAGCAGCGAGAGGAGAGACACCATATATTTT	CASSERRDTIYF	TRBJ1-3	NA	TRBV9	NA
TGTGCCAGCTCACCAACACGCAATGAGCAGTTCTTC	CASSPTRNEQFF	TRBJ2-1	NA	TRBV18	once
TGCGCCAGCAGCCTGAATATAGCGGGAGAGTCCTACAATGAGCAGTTCTTC	CASSLNIAGESYNEQFF	TRBJ2-1	TRBD2	TRBV4-3	NA
TGTGCCATCAGTGACCGGCGGTCGGCCTTTAGCGGGAGGTACGATACGCAGTATTTT	CAISDRRSAFSGRYDTQYF	TRBJ2-3	TRBD2	TRBV10-3	NA
TGTGCCAGCAGCTCTCCTTTTCGAGGAGGGGTGAACACCGGGGAGCTGTTTTTT	CASSSPFRGGVNTGELFF	TRBJ2-2	NA	TRBV7-9	NA
TGTGCCAGCAGCCAAGGAGGGAGCACTGAAGCTTTCTTT	CASSQGGSTEAFF	TRBJ1-1	NA	TRBV4-2	NA
TGCGCCAGCAGCTTGGACCAGCGGGAGGGCACAGATACGCAGTATTTT	CASSLDQREGTDTQYF	TRBJ2-3	TRBD2	TRBV5-1	NA
TGCGCCAGCAGCTCTGCCGGGACAGGGACGTCCGGGGAGCTGTTTTTT	CASSSAGTGTSGELFF	TRBJ2-2	TRBD1	TRBV5-1	NA
TGCGCCAGCAGCTTGGATCGCGGAAAGCGCACAGATACGCAGTATTTT	CASSLDRGKRTDTQYF	TRBJ2-3	NA	TRBV5-1	NA
TGTGCCAGCAGCGTAGGGCAGGGTCCTAACTATGGCTACACCTTC	CASSVGQGPNYGYTF	TRBJ1-2	NA	TRBV9	NA
TGTGCCAGCAGTGCCACTAGCGACTCCTACGAGCAGTACTTC	CASSATSDSYEQYF	TRBJ2-7	TRBD2	TRBV2	NA
TGTGCCTGGAGTGGGGCAGACGATAGCAATCAGCCCCAGCATTTT	CAWSGADDSNQPQHF	TRBJ1-5	NA	TRBV30	NA
TGTGCCAGCAGCCCCCGGACAGATACAAGCGGGGACACTGAAGCTTTCTTT	CASSPRTDTSGDTEAFF	TRBJ1-1	NA	TRBV5-6	NA
TGTGCCAGCAGCATAGGTGGAGGGGTAAACATTCAGTACTTC	CASSIGGGVNIQYF	TRBJ2-4	NA	TRBV11-2	NA
TGTGCCAGCAGCTTAAAAGCGCGGGGCTACGAGCAGTACTTC	CASSLKARGYEQYF	TRBJ2-7	NA	TRBV7-2	NA
TGTGCCAGCAGCTTTAGCGGGAGCCTTTACAATGAGCAGTTCTTC	CASSFSGSLYNEQFF	TRBJ2-1	TRBD2	TRBV5-6	NA
TGTGCCAGCAGCTTTTCTACAGACTATATAGGCTACACCTTC	CASSFSTDYIGYTF	TRBJ1-2	NA	TRBV7-2	NA
TGTGCCAGCAGCTACAGTAATAGCAATCAGCCCCAGCATTTT	CASSYSNSNQPQHF	TRBJ1-5	NA	TRBV27	NA
TGCGCCAGCAGCTTGGGCTCGGGACAGACCTACGAGCAGTACTTC	CASSLGSGQTYEQYF	TRBJ2-7	TRBD1	TRBV5-1	NA
TGTGCCAGCAGCGAGGGACAGGGGAGAATTGAGTATTTT	CASSEGQGRIEYF	TRBJ2-3	TRBD1	TRBV5-4	few
TGCAGCTATAGAGGGGACTTGGACACTGAAGCTTTCTTT	CSYRGDLDTEAFF	TRBJ1-1	NA	TRBV29-1	NA